Following are 21 T cell receptor beta chains from one sample sequenced in a study of T cells in Graves' hyperthyroidism and ophthalmopathy. It was RNA transcripts that yielded the amplified TCR beta CDR3 regions. RT-PCR in the first round (using the HTBI primer set) targeted the TCR CDR3. MiXCR, run by TCRdb on the multiplex PCR reads, gives a single entry per CDR3 protein. The sample records around 560,000 distinct CDR3 sequences, roughly 17% being singletons. The sample consisted of blood. The receptors shown here come from a young woman with Graves' hyperthyroidism.

This clonotype has just a few counts. The V gene is TRBV5-1, the J gene TRBJ1-2; tentatively, D is TRBD1 (5 bases). Germline CDR1 is SGHRS and CDR2 is YFSETQ. V gave up 0 bases and J gave up 8 bases, with 11 bases separating them. The CDR3 consists of 13 residues. The CDR3 loop is CASSLEVGHGYTF. The CDR3 bases are TGCGCCAGCAGCTTGGAAGTGGGGCACGGCTACACCTTC.

This clonotype was detected a few times. The CDR3 sequence is CSARARHGTDTQYF. CDR3 nucleotides: TGCAGTGCTAGAGCCCGACATGGGACAGATACGCAGTATTTT. The chain uses TRBV20-1 and TRBJ2-3; no clear D gene. Trimming removed 1 base from V and 3 bases from J, with 11 bases in between. The CDR3 contains 14 residues. Germline V gene lookup returns CDR1 DFQATT and CDR2 SNEGSKA (reference sequence).

This clonotype was detected ten times or more. The chain joins TRBV7-3 to TRBJ2-2; 15 positions agree with TRBD2. The CDR3 totals 18 residues. The ends lost 4 bases at V and 2 bases at J; junction bases unmatched: 5. From germline, CDR1 is SGHTA and CDR2 FQGTGA. The CDR3 spells CASSWTSGGADNTGELFF. CDR3 sequence (DNA): TGTGCCAGCAGCTGGACTAGCGGGGGGGCCGATAACACCGGGGAGCTGTTTTTT.

This clonotype was seen only a few times. V is TRBV18 and J is TRBJ2-1; the D is unclear. Germline lookup yields CDR1 KGHSH and CDR2 LQKENI. V lost 3 bases to trimming and J lost 4 bases, with 10 bases between them. The CDR3 consists of 14 residues. CDR3 region: CASSPISVYNEQFF. The CDR3 DNA reads as TGTGCCAGCTCACCGATTTCGGTTTACAATGAGCAGTTCTTC.

This clonotype was counted between two and nine times. The V gene is TRBV7-8, the J gene TRBJ2-1; TRBD2 agrees at 11 bases. Germline CDR1 and CDR2: SGHVS and FQNEAQ. This CDR3 region has 17 residues. Losses at the gene ends were 4 bases for V and 5 bases for J; bases not matched to a gene: 10. CDR3 region: CASSSTNSGRGDNEQFF. The CDR3 bases are TGTGCCAGCAGCTCTACTAATAGCGGGAGGGGAGACAATGAGCAGTTCTTC.

The rearrangement uses TRBV12-3 or TRBV12-4 and TRBJ2-3; the D gene is possibly TRBD1 (5 bases). The V end lost 2 bases, the J end lost 2 bases, and 8 bases lay between the germline ends. The CDR3 contains 14 residues. DNA for the CDR3: TGTGCCAGCAGTTTAAGACAGTACACAGATACGCAGTATTTT. This sequence encodes CASSLRQYTDTQYF.

This clonotype was seen a handful of times. CDR3: CSVPSAGSYEQYF. In DNA form, the CDR3 reads TGCAGCGTCCCCTCAGCGGGCTCCTACGAGCAGTACTTC. The chain joins TRBV29-1 to TRBJ2-7; maybe TRBD2 (6 bases). The CDR3 runs 13 residues. Germline lookup yields CDR1 SQVTM and CDR2 ANQGSEA. V was pared by 6 bases and J by 0 bases, with 12 bases between.

This clonotype was counted many times. The chain carries TRBV5-1 and TRBJ2-3; unclear D gene. Germline assignment: CDR1 SGHRS and CDR2 YFSETQ. There are 15 residues in the CDR3. Trimming cost V 4 bases and J 0 bases, with 12 bases left between them. CDR3 sequence (DNA): TGCGCCAGCAGCGTCGACGGCGACAGCACAGATACGCAGTATTTT. Translated, it gives CASSVDGDSTDTQYF.

Comment on this clonotype: A much larger clone sits a single nucleotide away, making a read error possible. The rearrangement joins TRBV5-1 to TRBJ2-7; 7 bases match TRBD1. V gave up 4 bases and J gave up 1 base; unmatched junction bases: 11. This CDR3 is built from 16 residues. Germline V gene data show CDR1 as SGHRS and CDR2 as YFSETQ. The chain's CDR3 is CASSGTEDRSSYEQYF. CDR3 DNA sequence: TGCGCCAGCAGCGGTACGGAGGACAGGTCTTCCTACGAGCAGTACTTC.

This clonotype has ten or more counts. This chain joins TRBV12-5 and TRBJ2-7; D is unresolved. The germline V and J ends were trimmed by 0 bases and 4 bases, with 22 bases remaining between them. Germline V gene data show CDR1 as LGHNT and CDR2 as FRNRAP. The CDR3 has 18 residues. In nucleotides, the CDR3 is TGTGCTAGTGGTTTGGTTGCCAGGACCCTCAAATACGAATACGAGCAGTACTTC. Protein product: CASGLVARTLKYEYEQYF.

Ten or more counts support this clonotype. The chain joins TRBV5-1 to TRBJ2-7; D gene uncertain. The germline gives CDR1 SGHRS, CDR2 YFSETQ. CDR3 length equals 14 residues. Trimming took off 2 bases at V and 2 bases at J, with 11 bases between the two ends. The CDR3 coding sequence is TGCGCCAGCAGCTTTACGGAAACGACCTACGAGCAGTACTTC. As protein: CASSFTETTYEQYF.

This clonotype was seen a few times. V gene TRBV7-9 combines with J gene TRBJ1-3, with 8 bases identical to TRBD1. CDR1 is SEHNR and CDR2 is FQNEAQ in the germline V gene (reference sequence). The CDR3 length is 18 residues. V shed 5 bases, J shed 5 bases, and the junction held 17 bases outside the gene matches. CDR3 sequence (DNA): TGTGCCAGCAGCGCCGACACCGGGACAGGAAGAGACCGAAACACCATATATTTT. It encodes CASSADTGTGRDRNTIYF.

This clonotype came up many times. The V call is TRBV28, the J call TRBJ2-5; TRBD2 is a possible D gene (6 bases). V was clipped by 4 bases and J by 10 bases, with 13 bases between them. Germline assignment: CDR1 MDHEN and CDR2 SYDVKM. The CDR3 loop spans 12 amino acids. The CDR3 loop is CASSSQPGLQYF. The DNA for the CDR3 is TGTGCCAGCAGTTCGCAACCGGGACTCCAGTACTTC.

Turning to this clonotype: A clone one base away is much larger, so this may be a read error. The chain employs TRBV2 and TRBJ1-6, with TRBD1 as a possible D gene (6 bases). This CDR3 spans 12 amino acids. Germline V gene sequence: CDR1 SNHLY, CDR2 FYNNEI. The CDR3 region is CASNQRGSPPHF. DNA for the CDR3: TGTGCCAGCAACCAAAGGGGGTCACCCCCCCACTTT.

CDR3 residues: CASSQGLASRTYEQYF. The CDR3 coding sequence is TGCGCCAGCAGCCAGGGACTAGCGAGCCGCACCTACGAGCAGTACTTC. This chain joins TRBV4-1 and TRBJ2-7, with 10 bases aligning to TRBD2. After removal of 3 bases from V and 2 bases from J, the junction contained 7 bases not matched to a gene. The CDR3 contains 16 residues. Germline CDR1 MGHRA, CDR2 YSYEKL.

The genes are TRBV10-2 and TRBJ2-3; 11 positions agree with TRBD2. This CDR3 has 16 amino acids. Germline-derived CDR1 and CDR2 are WSHSY and SAAADI. The V gene end was trimmed by 7 bases and the J gene end by 3 bases; junction bases not matched to a gene: 9. The CDR3 loop is CASNVLAGGPTDTQYF. CDR3 DNA: TGCGCCAGCAATGTATTAGCGGGAGGGCCAACAGATACGCAGTATTTT.

The rearrangement uses TRBV6-1 and TRBJ2-3; D is possibly TRBD1 (6 bases). Trimming removed 10 bases at V and 0 bases at J, with 17 bases between. This CDR3 is 15 amino acids long. In germline, CDR1 is MNHNS, CDR2 SASEGT. CDR3 DNA: TGTGCCACCCAATCACTACAGGGTAGCACAGATACGCAGTATTTT. It encodes CATQSLQGSTDTQYF.

This clonotype was observed at least ten times. The chain links TRBV3-1 to TRBJ1-5; D might be TRBD1 (6 bases). Trimming removed 4 bases at V and 7 bases at J, with 14 bases between. The CDR3 consists of 14 residues. Germline-derived CDR1 and CDR2 are LGHDT and YNNKEL (reference sequence). The CDR3 region has the DNA TGTGCCAGCAGCCCGGGACACCGAGAGCAGCCCCAGCATTTT. Amino acid sequence: CASSPGHREQPQHF.

Concerning this clonotype itself: One end of the junction is discordant with germline, which a read error may explain. The gene calls are TRBV27 and TRBJ2-4; 12 bases line up with TRBD2. This CDR3 spans 15 amino acids. In germline, CDR1 is MNHEY, CDR2 SMNVEV (reference sequence). CDR3 in amino acids: CASSLAGGPQNTQYF. The CDR3, as DNA: TGTGCCAGCAGTCTAGCGGGAGGGCCGCAAAACACTCAGTACTTC.

The genes are TRBV6-2 or TRBV6-3 and TRBJ1-5, with 10 bases that match TRBD1. Germline V gene sequence: CDR1 MNHEY, CDR2 SVGEGT. The CDR3 consists of 18 residues. J lost 7 bases, V lost 1 base, and 13 bases had no gene match. The CDR3 here is CASSYLRPGQGNLQPQHF. In DNA form, the CDR3 reads TGTGCCAGCAGTTACTTACGGCCGGGACAGGGGAATCTGCAGCCCCAGCATTTT.

This clonotype turned up a few times. The V gene is TRBV9, the J gene TRBJ1-5; D is perhaps TRBD1 (5 bases). Trimming took off 5 bases at V and 9 bases at J, with 12 bases between the two ends. Per the germline V gene, CDR1 is SGDLS and CDR2 is YYNGEE. This CDR3 has 12 residues. The CDR3 DNA sequence: TGTGCCAGCAGTCAGGGCGGCCCGCCCCAGCATTTT. It specifies CASSQGGPPQHF.